This is a list of T cell receptor beta chains from one sample in a study of blood T cell repertoires in COVID-19. Using immunoSEQ multiplex PCR, the repertoire was profiled, and TCRdb retains in-frame clones only, with some absent. The sample lists some 290,000 clones, more than 85% occurring once. The sequencing sample was made of peripheral blood. All receptors come from a young man with active or convalescent COVID-19. CDR3s include the opening cysteine and the closing phenylalanine or tryptophan. The D gene is left open where the match is weak. Only part of the rows carry a size: once, few, many, or a class if the clone is expanded.

>TRBV4-1|TRBJ2-1|.|.
TGCGCCAGCAGCCAAGATTTATCTAGCCATAAGTTCTTC
CASSQDLSSHKFF
>TRBV28|TRBJ1-4|TRBD1|.
TGTGCCAGCAGTCAGGGGGCGGCGCGAGAAAAACTGTTTTTT
CASSQGAAREKLFF
>TRBV9|TRBJ1-5|.|once
TGTGCCAGCAGCGCAGGACAGTCGGGAAATCAGCCCCAGCATTTT
CASSAGQSGNQPQHF
>TRBV6-5|TRBJ2-7|TRBD2|once
TGTGCCAGCACCTCGGGGAGGGCCGGCAACGAGCAGTACTTC
CASTSGRAGNEQYF
>TRBV10-3|TRBJ2-5|TRBD1|.
TGTGCCACCGGACTGGGACAGGAGACCCAGTACTTC
CATGLGQETQYF
>TRBV7-2|TRBJ2-7|.|.
TGTGCCAGCAGCGTTCAGGGCACCTCCTACGAGCAGTACTTC
CASSVQGTSYEQYF
>TRBV4-2|TRBJ2-5|.|.
TGTGCCAGCAGCGTAAGGAGGGGAGATCGATACCAAGAGACCCAGTACTTC
CASSVRRGDRYQETQYF
>TRBV3-1/TRBV3-2|TRBJ1-5|.|.
TGTGCCAGCAGCCAAGATCACGGGTCCGGTCAGCCCCAGCATTTT
CASSQDHGSGQPQHF
>TRBV6-6|TRBJ2-1|.|.
TGTGCCAGCAGCCGTTTCAATGAGCAGTTCTTC
CASSRFNEQFF
>TRBV28|TRBJ1-5|.|.
TGTGCCAGCCGACGGATTAGGGGCATCGATCAGCCCCAGCATTTT
CASRRIRGIDQPQHF
>TRBV18|TRBJ1-1|TRBD1|.
TGTGCCAGCTCACCCAGGGGGGCGAACACTGAAGCTTTCTTT
CASSPRGANTEAFF
>TRBV5-1|TRBJ1-2|.|.
TGCGCCAGCAGCTTGGGGGTAGGAGGCGGTGATGGCTACACCTTC
CASSLGVGGGDGYTF
>TRBV12-3/TRBV12-4|TRBJ1-5|.|.
TGTGCCAGCAGCCTCGGATGGAGTCAGCCCCAGCATTTT
CASSLGWSQPQHF
>TRBV5-6|TRBJ1-1|.|.
TGTGCCAGCAGGCTAGGGGGTTACTTTTCTGAAGCTTTCTTT
CASRLGGYFSEAFF
>TRBV30|TRBJ1-2|.|.
TGTGCCTGGAGTTTGGGACAACGCATCGCTAACTATGGCTACACCTTC
CAWSLGQRIANYGYTF
>TRBV5-5|TRBJ2-3|.|.
TGTGCCAGCAGCACTTACACAGATACGCAGTATTTT
CASSTYTDTQYF
>TRBV13|TRBJ2-2|.|once
TGTGCCAGCAGCTCCGGGACACCAAATTTCAACACCGGGGAGCTGTTTTTT
CASSSGTPNFNTGELFF
>TRBV6-5|TRBJ2-7|.|once
TGTGCCAGCAGCCTAGGAGGGTACGAGCAGTACTTC
CASSLGGYEQYF
>TRBV6-5|TRBJ2-7|.|.
TGTGCCAGCGTTTTAGGAGAAGGTTACGAGCAGTACTTC
CASVLGEGYEQYF
>TRBV27|TRBJ1-2|TRBD1|.
TGTGCCAGCAGTTCCCTATCGGACAGGGGTAGGGGCTACACCTTC
CASSSLSDRGRGYTF
>TRBV5-6|TRBJ2-5|TRBD2|.
TGTGCCAGCAGCCCGATTACTAGCGGCCAAGAGACCCAGTACTTC
CASSPITSGQETQYF
>TRBV28|TRBJ2-3|.|.
TGTGCCAGCACATGGCGGGGCTCCCGCACAGATACGCAGTATTTT
CASTWRGSRTDTQYF